The rows below give T cell receptor beta chains drawn from one sample of a study of blood T cell repertoires in COVID-19. The data were produced by immunoSEQ multiplex PCR, yet TCRdb's version contains in-frame clones alone and is incomplete. This sample yields some 300,000 clones, of which roughly 90% are seen a single time; over 10% belongs to the top ten. Sequenced: peripheral blood. The receptors were sampled from a woman aged 70-85 years with COVID-19, enrolled during active disease. The CDR3 runs from the conserved cysteine through the conserved F or W. A D gene is named only where the DNA matches it firmly. A clone size is listed for some rows: how often the clone was seen (once, few, many), or a class if it is expanded.

V gene: TRBV30
D gene: .
clone size: .
J gene: TRBJ2-2
CDR3 DNA: TGTGCCTGGGCCCCAGACAGGCTCTACACCGGGGAGCTGTTTTTT
CDR3 protein: CAWAPDRLYTGELFF

V gene: TRBV11-2
D gene: TRBD1
clone size: .
J gene: TRBJ1-4
CDR3 DNA: TGTGCCAGCACCGACAGGGCTAATGAAAAACTGTTTTTT
CDR3 protein: CASTDRANEKLFF

V gene: TRBV19
D gene: TRBD1
clone size: many
J gene: TRBJ1-5
CDR3 DNA: TGTGCCAGTAGTATAAGCGGGACAGGAGTCAATCAGCCCCAGCATTTT
CDR3 protein: CASSISGTGVNQPQHF

V gene: TRBV19
D gene: .
clone size: .
J gene: TRBJ2-7
CDR3 DNA: TGTGCCAGTAGCAAAGGACAAAACGAGCAGTACTTC
CDR3 protein: CASSKGQNEQYF

V gene: TRBV7-9
D gene: TRBD2
clone size: .
J gene: TRBJ2-3
CDR3 DNA: TGTGCCAGCAGACAAACTAGCGGGACGCAGTATTTT
CDR3 protein: CASRQTSGTQYF

V gene: TRBV2
D gene: .
clone size: .
J gene: TRBJ1-4
CDR3 DNA: TGTGCCAGCAGTGAAAGTGGTTACACAACTAATGAAAAACTGTTTTTT
CDR3 protein: CASSESGYTTNEKLFF

V gene: TRBV5-4
D gene: .
clone size: .
J gene: TRBJ1-6
CDR3 DNA: TGTGCCAGCAGCGAAAAAACAGGTTATAATTCACCCCTCCACTTT
CDR3 protein: CASSEKTGYNSPLHF

V gene: TRBV6-2/TRBV6-3
D gene: TRBD1
clone size: few
J gene: TRBJ2-2
CDR3 DNA: TGTGCCAGCAGTACCGACAGGGCGAACACCGGGGAGCTGTTTTTT
CDR3 protein: CASSTDRANTGELFF

V gene: TRBV20-1
D gene: .
clone size: once
J gene: TRBJ1-1
CDR3 DNA: TGCAGTGCTTTTGGGCCGGTCTTT
CDR3 protein: CSAFGPVF

V gene: TRBV21-1
D gene: .
clone size: .
J gene: TRBJ1-1
CDR3 DNA: TGTGCCAGCAGCGTTCGGACAGCGTCCAACACTGAAGCTTTCTTT
CDR3 protein: CASSVRTASNTEAFF

V gene: TRBV24-1
D gene: .
clone size: .
J gene: TRBJ2-3
CDR3 DNA: TGTGCCACCAGTGATCCCGGACAGTTCCCCCCGGATACGCAGTATTTT
CDR3 protein: CATSDPGQFPPDTQYF

V gene: TRBV5-1
D gene: TRBD1
clone size: .
J gene: TRBJ1-4
CDR3 DNA: TGCGCCAGCAGCTTGACGGGACAGGCTAATGAAAAACTGTTTTTT
CDR3 protein: CASSLTGQANEKLFF

V gene: TRBV7-9
D gene: .
clone size: .
J gene: TRBJ2-2
CDR3 DNA: TGTGCCAGCAGCAAAATGGAGGGGTCGAACACCGGGGAGCTGTTTTTT
CDR3 protein: CASSKMEGSNTGELFF

V gene: TRBV2
D gene: .
clone size: .
J gene: TRBJ2-1
CDR3 DNA: TGTGCCAGCAGCCTTTGGGGGGGGGCGACGGGTGAGCAGTTCTTC
CDR3 protein: CASSLWGGATGEQFF

V gene: TRBV14
D gene: .
clone size: once
J gene: TRBJ1-1
CDR3 DNA: TGTGCCAGCAGCCAAGGCAGAACTGAAGCTTTCTTT
CDR3 protein: CASSQGRTEAFF

V gene: TRBV19
D gene: .
clone size: .
J gene: TRBJ1-4
CDR3 DNA: TGTGCCAGTAATCCGGCAACTAATGAAAAACTGTTTTTT
CDR3 protein: CASNPATNEKLFF

V gene: TRBV6-2/TRBV6-3
D gene: TRBD1
clone size: .
J gene: TRBJ1-6
CDR3 DNA: TGTGCCAGCAGTTCGACAGGGCCACCCCTCCACTTT
CDR3 protein: CASSSTGPPLHF

V gene: TRBV7-9
D gene: .
clone size: few
J gene: TRBJ2-7
CDR3 DNA: TGTGCCAGCAGCTTAGAGCAGGGATCCTACGAGCAGTACTTC
CDR3 protein: CASSLEQGSYEQYF

V gene: TRBV2
D gene: .
clone size: .
J gene: TRBJ1-3
CDR3 DNA: TGTGCCAGCACAGAAGGACAGCACATTTTCTCTGGAAACACCATATATTTT
CDR3 protein: CASTEGQHIFSGNTIYF

V gene: TRBV24-1
D gene: TRBD1
clone size: .
J gene: TRBJ1-5
CDR3 DNA: TGTGCCACCAGTGATCAGGGGGCGCATCAGCCCCAGCATTTT
CDR3 protein: CATSDQGAHQPQHF

V gene: TRBV27
D gene: .
clone size: .
J gene: TRBJ1-2
CDR3 DNA: TGTGCCAGCAGTTTGGGGGGTTCCAACTATGGCTACACCTTC
CDR3 protein: CASSLGGSNYGYTF

V gene: TRBV4-3
D gene: .
clone size: .
J gene: TRBJ1-4
CDR3 DNA: TGCGCCAGCAGCCGGTCGGGAACCACAACTAATGAAAAACTGTTTTTT
CDR3 protein: CASSRSGTTTNEKLFF

V gene: TRBV28
D gene: .
clone size: .
J gene: TRBJ1-4
CDR3 DNA: TGTGCCAGCAGTTTTGGGCCGCGGGGTGAAAAACTGTTTTTT
CDR3 protein: CASSFGPRGEKLFF

V gene: TRBV27
D gene: .
clone size: .
J gene: TRBJ1-5
CDR3 DNA: TGTGCCAGCAGTCTCAGAGGGGGAGAACAGCCCCAGCATTTT
CDR3 protein: CASSLRGGEQPQHF

V gene: TRBV5-8
D gene: TRBD1
clone size: .
J gene: TRBJ2-3
CDR3 DNA: TGTGCCAGCAGCCCCGGGACAGACACAGATACGCAGTATTTT
CDR3 protein: CASSPGTDTDTQYF

V gene: TRBV12-5
D gene: .
clone size: .
J gene: TRBJ1-1
CDR3 DNA: TGTGCTAGTGGTTTGGCCCTAGGGGAAACTGAAGCTTTCTTT
CDR3 protein: CASGLALGETEAFF

V gene: TRBV19
D gene: .
clone size: .
J gene: TRBJ1-5
CDR3 DNA: TGTGCCACTAACACCAAACATGGGGCTAGTCAGCCCCAGCATTTT
CDR3 protein: CATNTKHGASQPQHF

V gene: TRBV30
D gene: .
clone size: .
J gene: TRBJ1-2
CDR3 DNA: TGTGCCTGGAAACCCCAGGATGGCTACACCTTC
CDR3 protein: CAWKPQDGYTF

V gene: TRBV30
D gene: .
clone size: .
J gene: TRBJ2-7
CDR3 DNA: TGTGCCTGGAGTTTGGGCCCTCTGCAGTACTTC
CDR3 protein: CAWSLGPLQYF

V gene: TRBV18
D gene: TRBD2
clone size: .
J gene: TRBJ2-3
CDR3 DNA: TGTGCCAGCTCCATGACGGGGGCCGAGCGGGGGACGCCAGATACGCAGTATTTT
CDR3 protein: CASSMTGAERGTPDTQYF

V gene: TRBV3-1/TRBV3-2
D gene: .
clone size: .
J gene: TRBJ2-7
CDR3 DNA: TGTGCCAGCAGCCAAGACGAGTTATCCTACGAGCAGTACTTC
CDR3 protein: CASSQDELSYEQYF

V gene: TRBV11-2
D gene: TRBD2
clone size: .
J gene: TRBJ2-5
CDR3 DNA: TGTGCCAGCAGCTTAGGGTCGGGGGGGCAAGAGACCCAGTACTTC
CDR3 protein: CASSLGSGGQETQYF

V gene: TRBV6-6
D gene: .
clone size: .
J gene: TRBJ2-7
CDR3 DNA: TGTGCCAGCAGTTACTCCGGGGATTACGAGCAGTACTTC
CDR3 protein: CASSYSGDYEQYF

V gene: TRBV7-9
D gene: TRBD2
clone size: .
J gene: TRBJ2-7
CDR3 DNA: TGTGCCAGCAGCTTGCGGGGGAGCGAGCAGTACTTC
CDR3 protein: CASSLRGSEQYF

V gene: TRBV6-2/TRBV6-3
D gene: TRBD2
clone size: .
J gene: TRBJ2-5
CDR3 DNA: TGTGCCAGCAGCGCCGGGACTAGCGGGGCAGAGACCCAGTACTTC
CDR3 protein: CASSAGTSGAETQYF

V gene: TRBV28
D gene: .
clone size: .
J gene: TRBJ2-1
CDR3 DNA: TGTGCCAGCAGCCCAGGATCCTCTGAGCAGTTCTTC
CDR3 protein: CASSPGSSEQFF

V gene: TRBV6-5
D gene: TRBD1
clone size: once
J gene: TRBJ2-7
CDR3 DNA: TGTGCCAGCAGTTCCTGGACAGGGGACGAGCAGTACTTC
CDR3 protein: CASSSWTGDEQYF

V gene: TRBV7-9
D gene: TRBD2
clone size: once
J gene: TRBJ2-7
CDR3 DNA: TGTGCCAGCAGCCCTAGCGGGGGGGCCTACGAGCAGTACTTC
CDR3 protein: CASSPSGGAYEQYF

V gene: TRBV19
D gene: TRBD1
clone size: .
J gene: TRBJ1-5
CDR3 DNA: TGTGCCAGTAGTCCCCCGGGACAGTCCAATCAGCCCCAGCATTTT
CDR3 protein: CASSPPGQSNQPQHF

V gene: TRBV3-1/TRBV3-2
D gene: TRBD1
clone size: .
J gene: TRBJ1-1
CDR3 DNA: TGTGCCAGCAGCCTCGGGACAGGGGAAATGGGGGCTTTCTTT
CDR3 protein: CASSLGTGEMGAFF

V gene: TRBV3-1/TRBV3-2
D gene: TRBD2
clone size: .
J gene: TRBJ2-5
CDR3 DNA: TGTGCCAGCAGCCAGGGAAGGGGCGCCCGGGGGGCCCAGTACTTC
CDR3 protein: CASSQGRGARGAQYF

V gene: TRBV24-1
D gene: .
clone size: .
J gene: TRBJ1-1
CDR3 DNA: TGTGCCCCCGATCTACCGCGGGGGGGAAGGACTGAAGCTTTCTTT
CDR3 protein: CAPDLPRGGRTEAFF

V gene: TRBV6-2/TRBV6-3
D gene: .
clone size: .
J gene: TRBJ2-2
CDR3 DNA: TGTGCCAGCAGTTACTCTAGGGGTGGCCTCATCAACACCGGGGAGCTGTTTTTT
CDR3 protein: CASSYSRGGLINTGELFF

V gene: TRBV15
D gene: .
clone size: .
J gene: TRBJ1-2
CDR3 DNA: TGTGCCACCAGCCCGGGAGGGACGGACGCTAACTATGGCTACACCTTC
CDR3 protein: CATSPGGTDANYGYTF

V gene: TRBV29-1
D gene: .
clone size: .
J gene: TRBJ2-3
CDR3 DNA: TGCAGCGTTGATAGTAGGTTTGGAGGGGATACGCAGTATTTT
CDR3 protein: CSVDSRFGGDTQYF

V gene: TRBV9
D gene: .
clone size: .
J gene: TRBJ1-1
CDR3 DNA: TGTGCCAGCAGCGTAGACGGGGTTTGGGACACTGAAGCTTTCTTT
CDR3 protein: CASSVDGVWDTEAFF

V gene: TRBV4-3
D gene: TRBD1
clone size: .
J gene: TRBJ1-2
CDR3 DNA: TGCGCCAGCAGCCAAGAAGAGGACAGGCCCTATGGCTACACCTTC
CDR3 protein: CASSQEEDRPYGYTF

V gene: TRBV18
D gene: TRBD1
clone size: .
J gene: TRBJ1-2
CDR3 DNA: TGTGCCAGCTCACCCGCGACAGGGGGAGACTATGGCTACACCTTC
CDR3 protein: CASSPATGGDYGYTF

V gene: TRBV7-2
D gene: TRBD1
clone size: .
J gene: TRBJ1-4
CDR3 DNA: TGTGCCAGCAGCCCACAACAGGGGTTAGGTGAAAAACTGTTTTTT
CDR3 protein: CASSPQQGLGEKLFF

V gene: TRBV11-2
D gene: .
clone size: .
J gene: TRBJ1-1
CDR3 DNA: TGTGCCAGCAGCTCCTGGGGGGACACTGAAGCTTTCTTT
CDR3 protein: CASSSWGDTEAFF